This TCR beta chain was obtained from a study of cytomegalovirus exposure and HLA in healthy donors. Whole-study results and caveats: A later analysis found that most CMV-associated TCR beta chains appeared HLA-restricted. Later analysis identified about 15,000 TCR beta sequences associated with HLA alleles, using a false discovery rate threshold of 0.05. Some V segments (TRBV6-2 and TRBV6-3 among them) were excluded as indistinguishable.

V lost 0 bases, J lost 4 bases, and 7 bases lay in between. CDR3 length: 15 amino acids. Germline V gene data show CDR1 as ENHRY and CDR2 as SYGVKD. The PCR used 60 Vbeta and 13 Jbeta primers. Profiled with immunoSEQ multiplex PCR; TCRdb holds only in-frame clones, not every one. The repertoire has about 150,000 clones, about four fifths of them found once; the top ten carry around 4.9%. Only one count was recorded for this clone. Antigen unknown. The sequenced material came from PBMCs. The chain combines TRBV10-3 with TRBJ2-6; D call uncertain. The origin of this receptor is a man younger than 35 in good health and CMV-seronegative. In DNA form, the CDR3 reads TGTGCCATCAGTGAGTCCGACACCGGGGCCAACGTCCTGACTTTC. It translates to CAISESDTGANVLTF.